The present entry profiles one T cell receptor beta chain with its context. The data derive from a study of blood T cell repertoires in COVID-19. Germline lookup yields CDR1 WNHNN and CDR2 SYGVQD (reference sequence). This CDR3 has 15 amino acids. The ends lost 6 bases at V and 4 bases at J; junction bases unmatched: 10. TCRdb's copy holds only in-frame clones and misses some; the assay was immunoSEQ multiplex PCR. Of roughly 250,000 clones in the sample, 82% were seen once. The chain recombines TRBV10-1 with TRBJ2-7, with 9 bases fitting TRBD1. The receptor was derived from a woman of 80 years or more with active or convalescent COVID-19. Sequencing was performed on peripheral blood. DNA of the CDR3: TGCGCCAGCAGCGCCCCGGGACAGGGTGTGTACGAGCAGTACTTC. This translates into CASSAPGQGVYEQYF.